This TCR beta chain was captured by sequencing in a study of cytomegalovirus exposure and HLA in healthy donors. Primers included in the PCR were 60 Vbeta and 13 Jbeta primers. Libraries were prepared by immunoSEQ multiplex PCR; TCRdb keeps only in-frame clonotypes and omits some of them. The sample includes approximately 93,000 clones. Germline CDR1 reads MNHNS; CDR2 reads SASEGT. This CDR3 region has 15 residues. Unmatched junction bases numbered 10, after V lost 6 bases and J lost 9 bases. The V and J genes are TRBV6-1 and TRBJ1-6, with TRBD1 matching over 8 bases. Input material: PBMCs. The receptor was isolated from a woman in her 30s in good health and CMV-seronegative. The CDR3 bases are TGTGCCAGCAGCAGGACAGGGTCTCGAGGTTCACCCCTCCACTTT. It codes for CASSRTGSRGSPLHF.